This TCR beta chain originates from a study of blood T cell repertoires in COVID-19. The CDR3 consists of 14 residues. CDR1 is MNHEY, CDR2 SMNVEV, per germline (reference sequence). The V end lost 3 bases, the J end lost 4 bases, and 10 bases lay between the germline ends. TCRdb's table, derived via immunoSEQ multiplex PCR, lists solely in-frame clones and lacks some. Here the sample spans 250,000 to 300,000 clones, about nine tenths being singletons. Sequencing used PBMCs or T cells enriched from blood (not recorded which). The chain has TRBV27 and TRBJ1-5; TRBD1 is a possible D gene (6 bases). This clonotype originated in a woman in her thirties or forties who had recovered from COVID-19. DNA of the CDR3: TGTGCCAGCAGTTTGACAGGAGGAAATCAGCCCCAGCATTTT. Residues: CASSLTGGNQPQHF.